This passage covers 16 T cell receptor beta chains from one sample sequenced in a study of cytomegalovirus exposure and HLA in healthy donors listed by TCRdb under 2017. The method was the immunoSEQ multiplex PCR assay. For the multiplex PCR, a mixture combining 60 forward primers for TCR Vbeta segments and 13 reverse primers for TCR Jbeta segments was used. TCRdb took over this immuneACCESS table, retaining in-frame rearrangements with V and J assigned. Such tables are incomplete; in checked studies, under half of the missing clones stem from an unresolved V gene, and the remainder is unexplained. The sample table holds approximately 150,000 clones, of which less than 85% were seen once. The leading ten clones occupy 1.5% to 2% of the sample. The sample was PBMCs. These receptors were collected from a man aged 40-55 years in good health and CMV-seronegative.

The chain couples TRBV19 to TRBJ2-1, with 8 bases lining up with TRBD1. Trimming removed 11 bases from V and 6 bases from J; junction bases left unmatched: 15. This CDR3 is 15 amino acids long. Germline values: CDR1 LNHDA, CDR2 SQIVND (reference sequence). CDR3 coding DNA: TGTGCCTCCAGTGAACAGCAGGGGGCATTCAATGAGCAGTTCTTC. It encodes CASSEQQGAFNEQFF.

This chain links TRBV2 with TRBJ2-3; the D gene is possibly TRBD2 (9 bases). The CDR3 is 17 residues long. Germline assignment: CDR1 SNHLY and CDR2 FYNNEI. Trimming removed 11 bases from V and 7 bases from J, with 31 bases in between. This chain's CDR3 is CARQGAGGTGAEYTQYF. The DNA of the CDR3 is TGTGCCCGGCAGGGGGCGGGAGGGACGGGGGCCGAATATACGCAGTATTTT.

CDR3 region: CASSARTLTGDGYTF. The CDR3 nucleotides read TGTGCCAGCAGCGCCCGGACCCTAACAGGGGACGGCTACACCTTC. The gene calls are TRBV9 and TRBJ1-2; 7 bases align to TRBD1. Looked up from germline, CDR1 is SGDLS and CDR2 is YYNGEE. The CDR3 is 15 residues long. Losses at the gene ends were 3 bases for V and 8 bases for J; bases not matched to a gene: 13.

V is TRBV18 and J is TRBJ2-7, with D perhaps matching TRBD2 (5 bases). V was clipped by 6 bases and J by 2 bases, with 14 bases between them. Germline V gene data show CDR1 as KGHSH and CDR2 as LQKENI. The CDR3 has 14 residues. CDR3 bases: TGTGCCAGCTCGCCGAGGGCGGAAACCTACGAGCAGTACTTC. Protein product: CASSPRAETYEQYF.

The CDR3 region is CASSRGQANQPQHF. In DNA form, the CDR3 reads TGTGCCAGCAGCCGGGGACAGGCGAATCAGCCCCAGCATTTT. The rearrangement links TRBV7-2 to TRBJ1-5; TRBD1 matches at 8 bases. V dropped 5 bases and J dropped 4; count of bases not matched to a gene: 4. Germline CDR1 reads SGHTA; CDR2 reads FQGNSA. The CDR3 runs to 14 residues. Complete variable domain (other parts from reference TRBV7-2 and TRBJ1-5): GAGVSQSPSNKVTEKGKDVELRCDPISGHTALYWYRQSLGQGLEFLIYFQGNSAPDKSGLPSDRFSAERTGGSVSTLTIQRTQQEDSAVYLCASSRGQANQPQHFGDGTRLSIL.

This chain joins TRBV6-1 and TRBJ1-5, with D perhaps matching TRBD1 (5 bases). Germline lookup yields CDR1 MNHNS and CDR2 SASEGT. The CDR3 consists of 14 residues. Trimming left V 9 bases short and J 0 bases short, with 12 bases between. The CDR3 is CASSLQASNQPQHF. The CDR3 DNA follows: TGTGCCAGTTCTTTACAGGCTAGCAATCAGCCCCAGCATTTT.

The chain uses TRBV9 and TRBJ2-5; the match to TRBD1 covers 9 bases. This CDR3 region has 19 residues. Looked up from germline, CDR1 is SGDLS and CDR2 is YYNGEE. Germline trimming cut 0 bases from V and 4 bases from J; bases unmatched to any gene: 16. In DNA form, the CDR3 reads TGTGCCAGCAGCGTAGGAGGGGGCCCGAACAGGGGGCTAGGAGAGACCCAGTACTTC. Residues: CASSVGGGPNRGLGETQYF.

The chain joins TRBV19 to TRBJ2-7; unclear D gene. This CDR3 is 12 amino acids long. The germline V gene has CDR1 LNHDA and CDR2 SQIVND (reference sequence). V was shortened by 5 bases and J by 1 base, with 6 bases between the two germline ends. The CDR3, as DNA: TGTGCCAGTAGTTCGCGATCCTACGAGCAGTACTTC. It is translated as CASSSRSYEQYF. The full variable domain, with the rest looked up from reference TRBV19 and TRBJ2-7, is DGGITQSPKYLFRKEGQNVTLSCEQNLNHDAMYWYRQDPGQGLRLIYYSQIVNDFQKGDIAEGYSVSREKKESFPLTVTSAQKNPTAFYLCASSSRSYEQYFGPGTRLTVT.

The rearrangement uses TRBV4-1 and TRBJ1-6; tentatively, D is TRBD1 (6 bases). The ends were cut back, 2 bases at V and 4 bases at J, with 15 bases in the middle. The CDR3 loop spans 17 amino acids. Germline V gives CDR1 MGHRA, CDR2 YSYEKL. The CDR3 loop is CASSQNPPGQYNSPLHF. As DNA, the CDR3 is TGCGCCAGCAGCCAAAATCCCCCGGGACAATATAATTCACCCCTCCACTTT.

The chain joins TRBV7-8 to TRBJ2-1; 10 positions match TRBD2. Per the germline V gene, CDR1 is SGHVS and CDR2 is FQNEAQ. Trimming at V came to 5 bases and at J to 8 bases, leaving 18 bases not matched to a gene. The CDR3 totals 18 residues. The CDR3 bases are TGTGCCAGCAGCCCCACCTTAGCGGGAGGCTTTCCAGGGCATGAGCAGTTCTTC. This encodes CASSPTLAGGFPGHEQFF.

The DNA for the CDR3 is TGTGCCAGCAGCCTAGAGAGGGAGCAGTTCTTC. It codes for CASSLEREQFF. The rearrangement uses TRBV7-3 and TRBJ2-1; D is undetermined. The germline V gene encodes CDR1 SGHTA and CDR2 FQGTGA. The CDR3 consists of 11 residues. V was pared by 5 bases and J by 10 bases, with 9 bases between.

This clone was found once. The chain has TRBV14 and TRBJ2-3; possible D gene TRBD2, 5 bases. The CDR3 sequence is 17 residues long. V lost 2 bases, J lost 0 bases, and 15 bases lay in between. In germline, CDR1 is SGHDN, CDR2 FVKESK. CDR3 DNA sequence: TGTGCCAGCAGCCAACATCCCCCAGGCGGGAGCACAGATACGCAGTATTTT. Its translation: CASSQHPPGGSTDTQYF.

The chain couples TRBV19 to TRBJ2-5; the D gene is possibly TRBD1 (5 bases). The CDR3 runs 14 residues. Germline CDR1 is LNHDA and CDR2 is SQIVND (reference sequence). Between the trimmed V and J ends, which lost 1 base and 7 bases, there was a span of 13 bases. The CDR3 loop is CASSIGQGFGTQYF. CDR3 nucleotide sequence: TGTGCCAGTAGTATAGGGCAGGGTTTCGGGACCCAGTACTTC.

V and J are TRBV5-1 and TRBJ2-4, with TRBD1 identical over 11 bases. Trimming at V came to 0 bases and at J to 8 bases, leaving 7 bases not matched to a gene. CDR3 length equals 16 residues. CDR1 is SGHRS and CDR2 is YFSETQ in the germline V gene. CDR3 sequence: CASSLVGQGGVDIQYF. The CDR3 region has the DNA TGCGCCAGCAGCTTGGTGGGACAGGGGGGCGTGGACATTCAGTACTTC.

The rearrangement links TRBV13 to TRBJ2-6; 9 bases agree with TRBD1. Trimming took 3 bases from V and 4 from J; bases not matched to a gene: 10. CDR1 PRHDT and CDR2 FYEKMQ come from the germline V gene (reference sequence). The CDR3 has 18 amino acids. CDR3 DNA sequence: TGTGCCAGCAGCTTTAGGGGACAGGGAGGATCAGGGGCCAACGTCCTGACTTTC. It codes for CASSFRGQGGSGANVLTF. The variable domain in full, with the rest retrieved from reference TRBV13 and TRBJ2-6, is AAGVIQSPRHLIKEKRETATLKCYPIPRHDTVYWYQQGPGQDPQFLISFYEKMQSDKGSIPDRFSAQQFSDYHSELNMSSLELGDSALYFCASSFRGQGGSGANVLTFGAGSRLTVL.

This chain uses TRBV6-5 with TRBJ2-3; TRBD1 might be the D (5 bases). V gave up 2 bases and J gave up 3 bases, with 9 bases separating them. Germline V lookup: CDR1 MNHEY, CDR2 SVGAGI. This CDR3 comprises 14 residues. This chain's CDR3 is CASSYRRVTDTQYF. As DNA, the CDR3 is TGTGCCAGCAGTTACCGCAGGGTAACAGATACGCAGTATTTT.